The 29 T cell receptor beta chains presented below share a single source sample, sequenced in a study of vaccination and CD4 T cells after COVID-19. The Oncomine TCR Beta short-read assay was what sequenced the DNA obtained from cultured CD4+ T cells. Via MiXCR, TCRdb re-called the PCR reads, giving one row per CDR3 protein. Among 15,000 to 20,000 distinct CDR3 sequences, roughly 60% were seen once, and the ten largest hold around 6.6%. Antigens of these TCRs are unknown. Treatment denoted: roughly 10-day PBMC culture with coronavirus spike peptide pools or control peptides (ViraFEST assay). Specimen: CD4+ T cells from blood, cultured in vitro, collected before SARS-CoV-2 vaccination. These receptors came from a human donor who had recovered from COVID-19.

V usage is TRBV5-8 and J usage is TRBJ2-5, with D possibly matching TRBD1 (6 bases). Trimming took 6 bases from V and 0 from J, leaving 9 bases between them. This CDR3 comprises 13 residues. Per germline, CDR1 SGHTS and CDR2 YDEGEE. Written as DNA, the CDR3 is TGTGCCAGCAAAGACAGGTACCAAGAGACCCAGTACTTC. This translates into CASKDRYQETQYF.

This sequence joins TRBV7-2 and TRBJ2-1; D gene unclear. V was trimmed by 2 bases and J by 6 bases, leaving 8 bases between them. This CDR3 comprises 13 residues. The germline gives CDR1 SGHTA, CDR2 FQGNSA. In DNA form, the CDR3 reads TGTGCCAGCAGCTTATTCCCCGCCAATGAGCAGTTCTTC. Translating gives CASSLFPANEQFF.

This clonotype was detected only a few times. V gene TRBV2 combines with J gene TRBJ1-1, with D hard to call. The CDR3 has 14 amino acids. V lost 7 bases and J 0 bases, leaving 12 bases between the germline ends. The germline gives CDR1 SNHLY, CDR2 FYNNEI. The CDR3 sequence: CASKVSGLNTEAFF. CDR3 nucleotide sequence: TGTGCCAGCAAAGTGTCGGGGTTGAACACTGAAGCTTTCTTT. The full variable domain, in which reference TRBV2 and TRBJ1-1 provide the parts outside the CDR3, is EPEVTQTPSHQVTQMGQEVILRCVPISNHLYFYWYRQILGQKVEFLVSFYNNEISEKSEIFDDQFSVERPDGSNFTLKIRSTKLEDSAMYFCASKVSGLNTEAFFGQGTRLTVV.

This clonotype appeared a few times. This chain joins TRBV19 and TRBJ1-6; D is ambiguous. The V and J ends lost 3 bases and 7 bases respectively, with 13 bases between them. This CDR3 has 15 amino acids. CDR1 and CDR2 from the germline V gene are LNHDA and SQIVND (reference sequence). The CDR3 protein is CASSITVGGNSPLHF. The CDR3 DNA reads TGTGCCAGTAGTATCACCGTCGGAGGGAATTCACCCCTCCACTTT.

This clonotype came up a few times. This rearrangement joins TRBV12-3 or TRBV12-4 to TRBJ1-5; no clear D gene. The CDR3 covers 12 residues. V lost 2 bases, J lost 5 bases, and 4 bases lay in between. CDR3 protein: CASSLTDQPQHF. The CDR3 DNA reads as TGTGCCAGCAGTTTAACGGATCAGCCCCAGCATTTT.

This clonotype was picked up one time. The chain is built from TRBV19 and TRBJ2-1, with TRBD2 matching 8 bases. Germline V gives CDR1 LNHDA, CDR2 SQIVND (reference sequence). CDR3 size: 16 residues. The junction had 11 bases not matched to a gene; V was cut back by 5 bases and J by 5 bases. DNA of the CDR3: TGTGCCAGTAGTGACCTGAGCGGGAGTCTCGACAATGAGCAGTTCTTC. This codes for CASSDLSGSLDNEQFF.

This clonotype came up a few times. This chain links TRBV27 with TRBJ2-5, with 13 bases lining up with TRBD2. The V and J ends lost 11 bases and 3 bases, in that order; junction bases with no gene match: 6. Germline assignment: CDR1 MNHEY and CDR2 SMNVEV (reference sequence). The CDR3 covers 14 residues. CDR3 protein: CAGRLAGGEETQYF. The CDR3 DNA is TGTGCCGGAAGACTAGCGGGAGGAGAAGAGACCCAGTACTTC.

The rearrangement links TRBV7-8 to TRBJ2-3; D gene ambiguous. This CDR3 spans 11 amino acids. Trimming cost V 5 bases and J 6 bases, with 6 bases left between them. Germline V gene sequence: CDR1 SGHVS, CDR2 FQNEAQ. CDR3 sequence (DNA): TGTGCCAGCAGCCGCGCGGATACGCAGTATTTT. It specifies CASSRADTQYF.

This sequence joins TRBV27 and TRBJ1-1, with a tentative D call TRBD1 (6 bases). Germline CDR1 MNHEY, CDR2 SMNVEV (reference sequence). This CDR3 is built from 15 residues. V was trimmed by 3 bases and J by 0 bases, leaving 11 bases between them. This chain's CDR3 is CASSLSQGMNTEAFF. The CDR3 DNA sequence: TGTGCCAGCAGTTTGTCACAGGGAATGAACACTGAAGCTTTCTTT.

This clonotype came up once. The rearrangement links TRBV20-1 to TRBJ2-4, with 7 bases identical to TRBD2. V shed 0 bases and J 8 bases; nucleotides not matched to a gene: 4. This CDR3 has 13 residues. Germline V gene data show CDR1 as DFQATT and CDR2 as SNEGSKA (reference sequence). The CDR3 nucleotides are TGCAGTGCTAGAGATTCGGGGGGTGACATTCAGTACTTC. This encodes CSARDSGGDIQYF.

The rearrangement uses TRBV20-1 and TRBJ1-6, with D unresolved. This CDR3 spans 14 amino acids. Germline V gives CDR1 DFQATT, CDR2 SNEGSKA (reference sequence). Trimming removed 4 bases from V and 6 bases from J, with 13 bases in between. DNA for the CDR3: TGCAGTGCTAAAATCGAGGGTCCTAATTCACCCCTCCACTTT. Its translation is CSAKIEGPNSPLHF.

The chain joins TRBV2 to TRBJ2-3; perhaps TRBD2 as D (5 bases). The length of the CDR3 is 15 residues. Looked up from germline, CDR1 is SNHLY and CDR2 is FYNNEI. V lost 4 bases, J lost 1 base, and 12 bases lay in between. CDR3 DNA: TGTGCCAGCAGTGCGCCAGCGGCAGGCACAGATACGCAGTATTTT. Translating gives CASSAPAAGTDTQYF.

As regards this clonotype: The junction shows a germline mismatch at one end, possibly a read error. The rearrangement joins TRBV7-3 to TRBJ2-2, with D perhaps TRBD1 (6 bases). Germline V gene lookup returns CDR1 SGHTA and CDR2 FQGTGA. There are 14 residues in the CDR3. The CDR3 loop is CAGSPVGADGELFF. DNA for the CDR3: TGTGCCGGCAGCCCCGTGGGGGCGGATGGGGAGCTGTTTTTT.

The genes are TRBV19 and TRBJ2-3; 7 bases match TRBD1. Looked up from germline, CDR1 is LNHDA and CDR2 is SQIVND (reference sequence). The junction had 3 bases not matched to a gene; V was cut back by 6 bases and J by 0 bases. There are 14 residues in the CDR3. The CDR3 sequence is CASRFRGSTDTQYF. CDR3 in DNA: TGTGCCAGTAGGTTCAGGGGGAGCACAGATACGCAGTATTTT.

V and J are TRBV27 and TRBJ2-1; D uncertain. The CDR3 runs to 14 residues. Looked up from germline, CDR1 is MNHEY and CDR2 is SMNVEV (reference sequence). The germline V and J ends were trimmed by 2 bases and 5 bases, with 10 bases remaining between them. The CDR3 DNA reads as TGTGCCAGCAGTTTAATAAGCCTAAACAATGAGCAGTTCTTC. Translated: CASSLISLNNEQFF.

A few counts support this clonotype. The gene calls are TRBV20-1 and TRBJ1-6; 11 bases agree with TRBD1. The CDR3 runs 17 residues. V shed 0 bases, J shed 6 bases, and the junction held 7 bases outside the gene matches. Germline loops: CDR1 DFQATT, CDR2 SNEGSKA (reference sequence). The CDR3 nucleotides are TGCAGTGCTAGAGAGCTCGGGACAGGGGGGCTTAATTCACCCCTCCACTTT. Protein sequence: CSARELGTGGLNSPLHF.

The V and J genes are TRBV24-1 and TRBJ2-6, with D possibly being TRBD2 (5 bases). The CDR3 spans 13 residues. CDR1 and CDR2 (germline): KGHDR, SFDVKD. The germline V and J ends were trimmed by 9 bases and 0 bases, with 5 bases remaining between them. The CDR3 here is CATEGSGANVLTF. DNA for the CDR3: TGTGCCACCGAGGGCTCTGGGGCCAACGTCCTGACTTTC.

The chain couples TRBV24-1 to TRBJ2-7, with TRBD1 identical over 8 bases. The CDR3 is 12 amino acids. The trim removed 9 bases at V and 7 bases at J, leaving 7 bases unmatched. Germline V gene data show CDR1 as KGHDR and CDR2 as SFDVKD. CDR3 amino acids: CATGRGPGEQYF. The CDR3 DNA is TGTGCCACCGGCAGGGGGCCAGGGGAGCAGTACTTC.

This clonotype was counted a few times. The V and J genes are TRBV27 and TRBJ1-3; maybe TRBD1 (6 bases). Trimming took 8 bases from V and 2 from J, leaving 10 bases between them. Germline V gene lookup returns CDR1 MNHEY and CDR2 SMNVEV (reference sequence). The CDR3 loop spans 13 amino acids. In DNA, the CDR3 is TGTGCCAGCCGGGACAATGCTGGAAACACCATATATTTT. Translation gives CASRDNAGNTIYF.

This clonotype was observed a few times. The chain has TRBV6-1 and TRBJ2-2; D may be TRBD1 (5 bases). CDR1 is MNHNS and CDR2 is SASEGT in the germline V gene. V lost 9 bases, J lost 2 bases, and 16 bases lay in between. The CDR3 has 15 amino acids. CDR3 sequence reads: CASTQDPLNTGELFF. CDR3 nucleotide sequence: TGTGCCAGTACACAGGACCCCCTAAACACCGGGGAGCTGTTTTTT.

A few counts support this clonotype. This rearrangement joins TRBV27 to TRBJ2-3; 9 bases line up with TRBD2. J was trimmed by 3 bases and V by 5 bases; bases with no gene match: 12. Germline assignment: CDR1 MNHEY and CDR2 SMNVEV (reference sequence). The CDR3 consists of 17 residues. CDR3 coding DNA: TGTGCCAGCAGTCCCCAGGGACTAGCTGATTTGACAGATACGCAGTATTTT. Translating gives CASSPQGLADLTDTQYF.

J is TRBJ2-2 and V is TRBV20-1; D not certain. Germline V CDR1 and CDR2: DFQATT, SNEGSKA (reference sequence). Trimming took off 0 bases at V and 1 base at J, with 12 bases between the two ends. The CDR3 consists of 16 residues. The CDR3 coding sequence is TGCAGTGCTAGAGATACTCGACCCTTGAACACCGGGGAGCTGTTTTTT. It yields the protein CSARDTRPLNTGELFF.

This chain joins TRBV7-8 and TRBJ2-5, with TRBD1 identical over 10 bases. CDR1 is SGHVS, CDR2 FQNEAQ, per germline. CDR3 length equals 14 residues. The J segment lost 4 bases and the V segment lost 5 bases, leaving 4 bases of the junction unmatched. DNA of the CDR3: TGTGCCAGCAGCACCCGGGACAGGGGAGAGACCCAGTACTTC. The encoded protein is CASSTRDRGETQYF.

In its sample, this clonotype was seen a few times. The J gene is TRBJ1-2, the V gene TRBV5-1, with D possibly being TRBD1 (6 bases). The V end was cut by 2 bases, the J end by 6 bases, with 11 bases between. Germline CDR1 SGHRS, CDR2 YFSETQ. The length of the CDR3 is 13 residues. The CDR3 here is CASSLQGEDGYTF. CDR3 nucleotides: TGCGCCAGCAGCTTACAGGGAGAGGATGGCTACACCTTC.

This chain joins TRBV20-1 and TRBJ1-5, with 7 bases identical to TRBD1. V trimming: 3 bases; J trimming: 3 bases; junction bases outside the gene matches: 2. Germline V gene data show CDR1 as DFQATT and CDR2 as SNEGSKA (reference sequence). This CDR3 region has 13 residues. This chain's CDR3 is CSASGTVNQPQHF. The CDR3 region has the DNA TGCAGTGCTAGTGGGACAGTCAATCAGCCCCAGCATTTT.

The J gene is TRBJ2-3, the V gene TRBV15; TRBD2 matches 12 bases. The germline gives CDR1 LNHNV, CDR2 YYDKDF (reference sequence). This CDR3 has 16 amino acids. Losses at the gene ends were 1 base for V and 2 bases for J; bases not matched to a gene: 1. The CDR3, as DNA: TGTGCCACCAGCAGAGGGACTAGCGGGAACACAGATACGCAGTATTTT. As protein: CATSRGTSGNTDTQYF.

This clonotype was seen a handful of times. This rearrangement joins TRBV7-8 to TRBJ2-7; 8 nucleotides align to TRBD1. Germline V gives CDR1 SGHVS, CDR2 FQNEAQ. The V and J ends lost 5 bases and 3 bases, in that order; junction bases with no gene match: 3. This CDR3 is built from 13 residues. The CDR3: CASSKGTGYEQYF. CDR3 nucleotide sequence: TGTGCCAGCAGCAAGGGGACAGGCTACGAGCAGTACTTC.

The chain couples TRBV10-1 to TRBJ2-7, with 9 bases that match TRBD1. CDR1 and CDR2 (germline): WNHNN, SYGVQD (reference sequence). The J segment lost 3 bases and the V segment lost 1 base, leaving 13 bases of the junction unmatched. The CDR3 is 18 amino acids. The CDR3 spells CASSEWGTGGSPHYEQYF. As DNA, the CDR3 is TGCGCCAGCAGTGAGTGGGGAACAGGGGGCTCTCCTCACTACGAGCAGTACTTC.

J is TRBJ2-7 and V is TRBV7-8; TRBD1 might be the D (6 bases). The length of the CDR3 is 14 residues. V lost 5 bases to trimming and J lost 2 bases, with 13 bases between them. Germline lookup yields CDR1 SGHVS and CDR2 FQNEAQ. CDR3 amino acids: CASSPGHKAYEQYF. Written as DNA, the CDR3 is TGTGCCAGCAGCCCGGGACATAAAGCCTACGAGCAGTACTTC.